The clone carrying this T cell receptor (beta chain) has at least ten counts. The germline V gene has CDR1 MGHDK and CDR2 SYGVNS. This CDR3 comprises 14 residues. Trimming removed 5 bases from V and 5 bases from J; junction bases left unmatched: 7. Researchers took RNA transcripts and amplified the TCR beta CDR3 regions from them. The TCR CDR3 was amplified in a first-round RT-PCR using the HTBI primer set. A single record per CDR3 protein comes from TCRdb applying MiXCR to the multiplex PCR reads. The sample contains over 700,000 distinct CDR3 sequences, 38% of which appear only once. This entry comes from a study of T cells in Graves' hyperthyroidism and ophthalmopathy. Thyroid ultrasound and orbital computed tomography, with clinical symptoms and serum thyroxine and TRAb, informed diagnoses.

The sequencing sample was made of blood. The sequence derives from a man younger than 35 with Graves' hyperthyroidism. The chain has TRBV25-1 and TRBJ1-1; 8 bases line up with TRBD1. CDR3 loop: CASSNRDRRTEAFF. The CDR3 DNA reads as TGTGCCAGCAGTAACCGGGACAGGAGGACTGAAGCTTTCTTT.